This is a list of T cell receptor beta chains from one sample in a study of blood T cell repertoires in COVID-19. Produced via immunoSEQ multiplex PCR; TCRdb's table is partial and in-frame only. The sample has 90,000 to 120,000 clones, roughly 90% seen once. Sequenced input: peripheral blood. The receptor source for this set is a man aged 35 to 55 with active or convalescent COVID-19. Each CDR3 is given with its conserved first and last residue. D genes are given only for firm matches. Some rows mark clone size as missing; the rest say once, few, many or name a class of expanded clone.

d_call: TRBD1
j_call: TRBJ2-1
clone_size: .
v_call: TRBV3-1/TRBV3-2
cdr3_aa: CASSSTGFNEQFF
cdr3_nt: TGTGCCAGCAGTTCGACAGGGTTTAATGAGCAGTTCTTC

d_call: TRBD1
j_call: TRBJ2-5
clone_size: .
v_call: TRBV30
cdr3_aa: CAWSQFPGQALQETQYF
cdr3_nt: TGTGCCTGGAGTCAATTTCCGGGACAGGCCCTCCAAGAGACCCAGTACTTC

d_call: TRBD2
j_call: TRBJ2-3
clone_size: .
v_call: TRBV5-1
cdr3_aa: CASSLGSGARTDTQYF
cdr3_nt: TGCGCCAGCAGCTTGGGCAGCGGGGCACGGACAGATACGCAGTATTTT

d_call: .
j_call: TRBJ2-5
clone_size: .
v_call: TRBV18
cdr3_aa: CASSPSILKAGEETQYF
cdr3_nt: TGTGCCAGCTCACCAAGTATCCTTAAGGCAGGGGAAGAGACCCAGTACTTC

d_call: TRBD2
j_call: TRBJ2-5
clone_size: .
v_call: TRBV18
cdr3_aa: CASSPPGLARGETQYF
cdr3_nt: TGTGCCAGCTCACCACCGGGACTAGCGCGCGGGGAGACCCAGTACTTC

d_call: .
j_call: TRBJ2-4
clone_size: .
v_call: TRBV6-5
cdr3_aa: CASSYSWGLAKNIQYF
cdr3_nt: TGTGCCAGCAGTTACTCATGGGGACTAGCCAAAAACATTCAGTACTTC

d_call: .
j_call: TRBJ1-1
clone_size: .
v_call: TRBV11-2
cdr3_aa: CASSGRTANTEAFF
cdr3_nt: TGTGCCAGCAGCGGTCGGACAGCGAACACTGAAGCTTTCTTT

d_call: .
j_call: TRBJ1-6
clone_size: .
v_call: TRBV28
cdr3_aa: CASSLSPYNSPLHF
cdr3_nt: TGTGCCAGCAGTTTGTCTCCCTATAATTCACCCCTCCACTTT

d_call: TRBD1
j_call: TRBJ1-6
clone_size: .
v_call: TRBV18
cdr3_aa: CASSLKTGEASPLHF
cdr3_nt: TGTGCCAGCTCACTCAAGACAGGGGAGGCTTCACCCCTCCACTTT

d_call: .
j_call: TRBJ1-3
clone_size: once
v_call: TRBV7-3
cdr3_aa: CASSEQLGNTIYF
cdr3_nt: TGTGCCAGCAGTGAACAGCTCGGAAACACCATATATTTT

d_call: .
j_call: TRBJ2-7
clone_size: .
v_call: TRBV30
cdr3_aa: CAWGRSSYEQYF
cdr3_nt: TGTGCCTGGGGAAGGAGCTCCTACGAGCAGTACTTC

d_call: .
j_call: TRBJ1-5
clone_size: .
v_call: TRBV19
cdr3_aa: CASRTQGSDNQPQHF
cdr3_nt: TGTGCCAGTAGAACACAGGGCTCGGACAATCAGCCCCAGCATTTT

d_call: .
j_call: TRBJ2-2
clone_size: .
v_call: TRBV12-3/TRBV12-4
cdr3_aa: CASSYGVGELFF
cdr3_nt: TGTGCCAGCAGTTACGGGGTCGGGGAGCTGTTTTTT

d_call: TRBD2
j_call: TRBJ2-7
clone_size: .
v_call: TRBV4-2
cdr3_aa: CASSKAGGPYEQYF
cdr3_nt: TGTGCCAGCAGCAAAGCGGGAGGGCCCTACGAGCAGTACTTC

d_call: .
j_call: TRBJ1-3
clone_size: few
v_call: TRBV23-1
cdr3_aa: CASSQFRCGDSRNTIYF
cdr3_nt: TGCGCCAGCAGTCAATTTCGCTGTGGCGACAGTCGAAACACCATATATTTT

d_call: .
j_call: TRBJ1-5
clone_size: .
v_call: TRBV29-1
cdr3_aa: CSVEGGAVGQPQHF
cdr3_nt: TGCAGCGTTGAAGGTGGGGCAGTGGGACAGCCCCAGCATTTT

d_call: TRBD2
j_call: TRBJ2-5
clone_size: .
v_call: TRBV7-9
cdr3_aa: CASSYSGSVLGETQYF
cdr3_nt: TGTGCCAGCAGTTATAGCGGGAGTGTTCTTGGAGAGACCCAGTACTTC

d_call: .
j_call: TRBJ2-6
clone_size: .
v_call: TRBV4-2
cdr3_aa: CASSQDLKSGANVLTF
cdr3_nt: TGTGCCAGCAGCCAAGATCTAAAGTCTGGGGCCAACGTCCTGACTTTC

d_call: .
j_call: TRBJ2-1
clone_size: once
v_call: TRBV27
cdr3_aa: CASSLSGSSLLKNEQFF
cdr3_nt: TGTGCCAGCAGTTTATCGGGATCTAGCCTATTGAAGAATGAGCAGTTCTTC

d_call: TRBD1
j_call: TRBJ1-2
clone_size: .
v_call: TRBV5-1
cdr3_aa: CASSPGQGVYGYTF
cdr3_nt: TGCGCCAGCAGCCCTGGACAGGGAGTTTATGGCTACACCTTC

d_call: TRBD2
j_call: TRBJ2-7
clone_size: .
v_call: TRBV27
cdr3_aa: CASSPTSGSKEQYF
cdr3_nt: TGTGCCAGCAGTCCTACTAGCGGGAGTAAGGAACAGTACTTC

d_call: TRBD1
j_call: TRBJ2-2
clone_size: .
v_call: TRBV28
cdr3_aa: CASTSTGGPTGELFF
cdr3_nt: TGTGCCAGCACGTCTACAGGGGGCCCCACCGGGGAGCTGTTTTTT

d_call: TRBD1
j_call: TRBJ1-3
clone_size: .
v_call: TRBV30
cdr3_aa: CAWEQGAGNTIYF
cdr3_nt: TGTGCCTGGGAACAGGGGGCTGGAAACACCATATATTTT

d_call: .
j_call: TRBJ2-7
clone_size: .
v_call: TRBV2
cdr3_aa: CASTGLSYEQYF
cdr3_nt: TGTGCCAGCACGGGACTTTCCTACGAGCAGTACTTC

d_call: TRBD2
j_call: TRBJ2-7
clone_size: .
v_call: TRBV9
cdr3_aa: CASSGPGLAGVVEQYF
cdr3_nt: TGTGCCAGCAGCGGACCGGGACTAGCGGGAGTGGTCGAGCAGTACTTC

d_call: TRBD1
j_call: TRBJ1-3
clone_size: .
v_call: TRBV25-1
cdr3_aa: CASSEYIPGQGDTIYF
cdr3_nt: TGTGCCAGCAGTGAATATATTCCCGGACAGGGGGACACCATATATTTT

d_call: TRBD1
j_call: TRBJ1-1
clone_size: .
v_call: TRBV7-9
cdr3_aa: CASSRGQGGTEAFF
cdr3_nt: TGTGCCAGCAGCCGGGGACAGGGCGGCACTGAAGCTTTCTTT

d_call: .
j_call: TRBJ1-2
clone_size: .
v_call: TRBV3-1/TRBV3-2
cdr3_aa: CASSQLQRGYTF
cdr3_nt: TGTGCCAGCAGCCAACTACAGCGGGGCTACACCTTC

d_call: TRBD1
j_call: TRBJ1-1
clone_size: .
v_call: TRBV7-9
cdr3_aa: CASSPRTGGRAEAFF
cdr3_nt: TGTGCCAGCAGCCCCCGGACAGGGGGGAGAGCTGAAGCTTTCTTT

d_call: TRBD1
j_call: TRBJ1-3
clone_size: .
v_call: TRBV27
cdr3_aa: CASSLTGTGLGNTIYF
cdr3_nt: TGTGCCAGCAGTTTAACCGGGACAGGGCTTGGAAACACCATATATTTT

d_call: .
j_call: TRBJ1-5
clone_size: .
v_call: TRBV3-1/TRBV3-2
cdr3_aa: CASSPNRDQPQHF
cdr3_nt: TGTGCCAGCAGTCCAAACAGGGACCAGCCCCAGCATTTT

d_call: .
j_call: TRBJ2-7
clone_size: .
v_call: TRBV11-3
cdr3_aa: CASSLAGAYEQYF
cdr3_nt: TGTGCCAGCAGCTTAGCAGGGGCCTACGAGCAGTACTTC

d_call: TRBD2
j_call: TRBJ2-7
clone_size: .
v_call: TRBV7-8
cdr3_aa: CASSSTGTSGIYEQYF
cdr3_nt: TGTGCCAGCAGCTCGACCGGGACTAGCGGGATTTACGAGCAGTACTTC

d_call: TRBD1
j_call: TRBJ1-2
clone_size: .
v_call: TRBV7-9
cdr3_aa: CASSASGGADGYTF
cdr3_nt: TGTGCCAGCAGCGCTTCAGGGGGCGCAGATGGCTACACCTTC

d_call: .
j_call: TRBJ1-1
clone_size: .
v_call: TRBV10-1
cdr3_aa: CARSQGRAEAFF
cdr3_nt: TGCGCCAGATCTCAGGGTCGAGCTGAAGCTTTCTTT

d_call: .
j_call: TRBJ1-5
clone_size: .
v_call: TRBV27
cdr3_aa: CASGTYRASSNQPQHF
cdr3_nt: TGTGCCAGCGGGACATACAGGGCCTCAAGCAATCAGCCCCAGCATTTT

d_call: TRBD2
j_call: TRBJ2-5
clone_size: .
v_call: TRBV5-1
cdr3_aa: CASSLRGGRGETQYF
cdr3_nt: TGCGCCAGCAGCCTGCGGGGGGGCAGGGGAGAGACCCAGTACTTC

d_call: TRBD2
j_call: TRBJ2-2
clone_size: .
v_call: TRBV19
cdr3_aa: CASRLAGEGSDTGELFF
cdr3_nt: TGTGCCAGCCGACTGGCGGGAGAAGGGTCGGACACCGGGGAGCTGTTTTTT

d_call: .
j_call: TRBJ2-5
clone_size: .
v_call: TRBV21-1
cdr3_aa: CASSLRGASGSSAETQYF
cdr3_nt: TGTGCCAGCAGCCTAAGGGGCGCTAGCGGGAGCTCAGCAGAGACCCAGTACTTC

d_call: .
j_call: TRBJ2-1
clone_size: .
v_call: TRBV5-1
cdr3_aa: CASSLSASSYNEQFF
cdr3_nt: TGCGCCAGCAGCTTGTCGGCTAGCTCCTACAATGAGCAGTTCTTC

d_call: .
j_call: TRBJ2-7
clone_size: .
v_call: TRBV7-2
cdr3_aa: CASSVTYEQYF
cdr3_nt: TGTGCCAGCAGCGTAACCTACGAGCAGTACTTC

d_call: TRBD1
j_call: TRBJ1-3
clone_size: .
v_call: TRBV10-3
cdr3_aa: CAISESRGIGGENTIYF
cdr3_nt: TGTGCCATCAGTGAGTCACGGGGTATAGGGGGCGAAAACACCATATATTTT

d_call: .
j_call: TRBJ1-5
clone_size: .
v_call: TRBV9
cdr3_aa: CASSVAVNQPQHF
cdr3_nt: TGTGCCAGCAGCGTAGCGGTCAATCAGCCCCAGCATTTT

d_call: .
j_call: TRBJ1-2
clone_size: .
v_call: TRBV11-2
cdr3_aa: CASSLEIGLLRALNYGYTF
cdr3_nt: TGTGCCAGCAGCTTAGAAATCGGACTTCTAAGGGCCCTAAACTATGGCTACACCTTC

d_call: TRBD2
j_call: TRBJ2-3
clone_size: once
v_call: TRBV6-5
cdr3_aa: CASSYSGSWRDTQYF
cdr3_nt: TGTGCCAGCAGTTATAGCGGGAGCTGGCGAGATACGCAGTATTTT

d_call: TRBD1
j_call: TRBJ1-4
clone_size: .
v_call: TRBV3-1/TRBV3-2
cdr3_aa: CASSPGQGREKLFF
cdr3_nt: TGTGCCAGCAGCCCGGGACAGGGCAGGGAAAAACTGTTTTTT

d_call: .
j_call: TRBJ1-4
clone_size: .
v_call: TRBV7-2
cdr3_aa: CASSPTTLSEKLFF
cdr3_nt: TGTGCCAGCAGCCCTACTACATTAAGTGAAAAACTGTTTTTT

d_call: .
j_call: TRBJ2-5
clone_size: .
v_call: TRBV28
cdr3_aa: CASSPAGERETQYF
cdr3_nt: TGTGCCAGCAGCCCCGCAGGGGAGCGGGAGACCCAGTACTTC

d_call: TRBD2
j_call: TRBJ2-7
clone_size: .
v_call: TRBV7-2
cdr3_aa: CASSKTAGGYEQYF
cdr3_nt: TGTGCCAGCAGTAAGACAGCGGGAGGCTACGAGCAGTACTTC

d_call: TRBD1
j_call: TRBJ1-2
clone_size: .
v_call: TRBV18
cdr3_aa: CASSPRTGPDGNYGYTF
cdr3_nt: TGTGCCAGCTCACCCAGGACAGGCCCCGACGGAAACTATGGCTACACCTTC

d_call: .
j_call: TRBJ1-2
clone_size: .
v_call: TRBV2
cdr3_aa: CASSEPTF
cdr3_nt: TGTGCCAGCAGTGAACCTACTTTC

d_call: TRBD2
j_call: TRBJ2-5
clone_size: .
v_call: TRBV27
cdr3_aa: CASSLTSGRETQYF
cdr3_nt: TGTGCCAGCAGTTTAACTAGCGGGAGAGAGACCCAGTACTTC

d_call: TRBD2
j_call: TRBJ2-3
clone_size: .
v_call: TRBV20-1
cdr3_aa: CSASDTSGIPKAQQYF
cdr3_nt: TGCAGTGCTAGTGATACTAGCGGGATCCCTAAAGCCCAGCAGTATTTT

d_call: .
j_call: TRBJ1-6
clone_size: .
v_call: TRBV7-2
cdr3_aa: CASSPRQPSYNSPLHF
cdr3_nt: TGTGCCAGCAGCCCCCGACAGCCATCCTATAATTCACCCCTCCACTTT

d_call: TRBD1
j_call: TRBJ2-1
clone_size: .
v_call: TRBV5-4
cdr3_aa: CASSLGGTGTYNEQFF
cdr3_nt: TGTGCCAGCAGCTTGGGGGGGACAGGGACCTACAATGAGCAGTTCTTC